This T cell receptor (beta chain) was observed in a study of T cells after yellow fever vaccination. This clonotype was picked up many times. The CDR3 extends over 16 amino acids. V dropped 4 bases and J dropped 0 bases, with 15 bases sitting between them. Germline lookup yields CDR1 SGHNT and CDR2 YYREEE (reference sequence). In TCRdb, the 5' RACE reads were re-called with MiXCR into one record per CDR3 protein. The sample gives about 25,000 distinct CDR3 sequences, 3% to 4% of which show up once; around 0.98% is in the top ten. The chain uses TRBV5-4 and TRBJ2-3; D may be TRBD2 (6 bases). This TCR was sampled from a man between 18 and 29 years old who received the YFV17D yellow fever vaccine. This sample comprised PBMCs, either bulk or a sorted T-cell subset (CD4+, CD8+, memory, or dextramer-sorted; not recorded which), obtained more than 40 days after the first yellow fever vaccination. The CDR3 loop reads CASSLHRDLSTDTQYF. CDR3 sequence (DNA): TGTGCCAGCAGCCTACACCGGGACTTAAGCACAGATACGCAGTATTTT.